These T cell receptor beta chains were read from a single sample in a study of shared clonotypes between healthy human individuals. The protocol was immunoSEQ multiplex PCR, while the TCRdb copy is restricted to in-frame clones and leaves out a portion. The profile shows hundreds of thousands of clones, nearly 98% of them singletons. The specimen sequenced was naive CD8+ T cells sorted from blood. The receptor source for this set is a young man in good health. Both conserved end residues are part of each CDR3. The D gene is left open where the match is weak. Only some rows state a clone size, as once, few, many or a class for expanded clones.

13 | TRBJ2-7 | TRBV27 | NA | NA | TGTGCCAGCAGTTTAGGGGTCCCCTACGAGCAGTACTTC | CASSLGVPYEQYF
16 | TRBJ2-1 | TRBV11-3 | NA | TRBD2 | TGTGCCAGCAGCGTAAGCGGGAGGTCCCATTACAATGAGCAGTTCTTC | CASSVSGRSHYNEQFF
16 | TRBJ2-7 | TRBV27 | once | TRBD1 | TGTGCCAGCAGTTTATCTCAGGGGGACATGTCCTACGAGCAGTACTTC | CASSLSQGDMSYEQYF
13 | TRBJ2-7 | TRBV5-6 | NA | NA | TGTGCCAGCAGCCGTGGCACCTCCTACGAGCAGTACTTC | CASSRGTSYEQYF
13 | TRBJ2-3 | TRBV29-1 | NA | NA | TGCAGCGTGAGACAGGCGAACACAGATACGCAGTATTTT | CSVRQANTDTQYF
15 | TRBJ2-7 | TRBV27 | NA | TRBD2 | TGTGCCAGCAGTACCGGGACTAGCGGGATCTACGAGCAGTACTTC | CASSTGTSGIYEQYF
15 | TRBJ2-1 | TRBV6-5 | once | NA | TGTGCCAGCACCCGCCTAGTAAGGGGGATCAATGAGCAGTTCTTC | CASTRLVRGINEQFF
20 | TRBJ1-3 | TRBV21-1 | NA | NA | NA | CASSNIIRDRAFGAGNTIYF
15 | TRBJ2-3 | TRBV2 | NA | NA | TGTGCCAGCAGTGAAATAGCGGGACAGGCAGATACGCAGTATTTT | CASSEIAGQADTQYF
13 | TRBJ2-1 | TRBV5-1 | NA | TRBD1 | TGCGCCAGCAGCCATGCCAGGGGGAATGAGCAGTTCTTC | CASSHARGNEQFF
15 | TRBJ2-1 | TRBV5-1 | NA | TRBD2 | TGCGCCAGCAGCGCTGGGACTAGTTTCTACAATGAGCAGTTCTTC | CASSAGTSFYNEQFF
15 | TRBJ1-1 | TRBV9 | NA | TRBD1 | TGTGCCAGCAGGGACAGGCCGGGGGAGAACACTGAAGCTTTCTTT | CASRDRPGENTEAFF
12 | TRBJ2-7 | TRBV28 | NA | TRBD1 | TGTGCCAGTACAGGGGCCTCCTACGAGCAGTACTTC | CASTGASYEQYF
15 | TRBJ2-7 | TRBV6-1 | NA | TRBD2 | TGTGCCAGCAGTGAAGCGCCTAGCGGGAGCGGCGAGCAGTACTTC | CASSEAPSGSGEQYF
14 | TRBJ2-2 | TRBV11-2 | NA | TRBD1 | TGTGCCAGCAGCTTACGCAGGGGGCCCGGGGAGCTGTTTTTT | CASSLRRGPGELFF
13 | TRBJ2-3 | TRBV15 | NA | NA | TGTGCCACCAGCAGAGAGGCCGGAGATACGCAGTATTTT | CATSREAGDTQYF
14 | TRBJ2-7 | TRBV13 | NA | TRBD2 | TGTGCCAGCAGCGACCGACTAGCGGCCTACGAGCAGTACTTC | CASSDRLAAYEQYF
17 | TRBJ2-7 | TRBV7-9 | NA | TRBD1 | TGTGCCAGCAGCTTAATAAATAGAGCACAGGGGAGTTACGAGCAGTACTTC | CASSLINRAQGSYEQYF
14 | TRBJ2-7 | TRBV5-5 | once | NA | TGTGCCAGCATGTCCCCGGGGGTTGGCTACGAGCAGTACTTC | CASMSPGVGYEQYF
15 | TRBJ1-1 | TRBV5-6 | NA | NA | TGTGCCAGCAGCTTGGAGGTGACGGAGGGTGCTGAAGCTTTCTTT | CASSLEVTEGAEAFF